A selection of T cell receptor beta chains follows, all from one sample in a study of blood T cell repertoires in COVID-19. Sequencing used immunoSEQ multiplex PCR; TCRdb keeps in-frame clones, though not all of them. The sample holds about 160,000 clones, just under 90% seen once. Sequenced sample: peripheral blood. The receptors derive from a woman between 65 and 79 years old with COVID-19, enrolled during active disease. The CDR3 runs from the conserved cysteine through the conserved F or W. D genes are given only for firm matches. A row's size may be missing; if present it is once, few, many or a size class.

>NA|TRBJ1-2|TRBV28|TRBD1
TGTGCCAGCACCGGGACAGGCGCAGGTGGCTACACCTTC
CASTGTGAGGYTF
>NA|TRBJ2-7|TRBV5-1|TRBD1
TGCGCCAGCAGCTTTGGGGCAGGGGGCCCCTACGAGCAGTACTTC
CASSFGAGGPYEQYF
>NA|TRBJ2-1|TRBV20-1|NA
TGCAGTGCTAGAGTTCGTAGTGAGCAGTTCTTC
CSARVRSEQFF
>NA|TRBJ2-5|TRBV28|TRBD2
TGTGCCAGCAGTTTCTACCTGGAAGGTAGCGGGGCCCAAGAGACCCAGTACTTC
CASSFYLEGSGAQETQYF
>NA|TRBJ1-6|TRBV9|NA
TGTGCCAGCAGCGTAGCTGGGGGCGCGAATTCACCCCTCCACTTT
CASSVAGGANSPLHF
>once|TRBJ2-2|TRBV11-2|NA
TGTGCCAGCAGCTTAGTTCCGCGGGGGCGCACCGGGGAGCTGTTTTTT
CASSLVPRGRTGELFF
>NA|TRBJ1-4|TRBV4-1|TRBD1
TGCGCCAGCAGCCAAGAGGGGACAGGGAGGTTAGGTGAAAAACTGTTTTTT
CASSQEGTGRLGEKLFF
>NA|TRBJ1-2|TRBV6-5|TRBD1
TGTGCCAGCAGTTACCCCAAGGGACAGGAATTCTATGGCTACACCTTC
CASSYPKGQEFYGYTF
>NA|TRBJ1-2|TRBV7-9|NA
TGTGCCAGCAGCTTACCAACGCCGCGGGGGTCTAACTATGGCTACACCTTC
CASSLPTPRGSNYGYTF
>NA|TRBJ1-4|TRBV7-9|TRBD1
TGTGCCAGCAGCGGGCCGGGACAGGGAGGTGAAAAACTGTTTTTT
CASSGPGQGGEKLFF
>NA|TRBJ2-1|TRBV11-2|NA
TGTGCCAGCAGCTTTTTGGTCGGGTCCTCCTACAATGAGCAGTTCTTC
CASSFLVGSSYNEQFF
>NA|TRBJ1-1|TRBV7-9|TRBD1
TGTGCCAGCAGCCGACAGGGGTTGGGGAGCGAAGCTTTCTTT
CASSRQGLGSEAFF
>NA|TRBJ2-7|TRBV27|NA
TGTGCCAGCAGTTTATCGCCAGGGTACTACGAGCAGTACTTC
CASSLSPGYYEQYF
>NA|TRBJ1-6|TRBV19|TRBD1
TGTGCCAGTAGTATAGGGGACAGGAATTCACCCCTCCACTTT
CASSIGDRNSPLHF
>NA|TRBJ2-2|TRBV30|NA
TGTGCCCACAGGGCCGGGGGGTACACCGGGGAGCTGTTTTTT
CAHRAGGYTGELFF
>once|TRBJ2-5|TRBV5-1|NA
TGCGCCAGCAGCATAGAAGAGACCCAGTACTTC
CASSIEETQYF
>NA|TRBJ1-2|TRBV2|NA
TGTGCCAGCAGCCCGACAGTGAAAACCCCCTATGGCTACACCTTC
CASSPTVKTPYGYTF
>NA|TRBJ1-4|TRBV7-9|NA
TGTGCCAGCAGCTTAGATGTCAGTGAAAAACTGTTTTTT
CASSLDVSEKLFF
>NA|TRBJ2-7|TRBV5-6|NA
TGTGCCAGCAGCTTGGGTTCAGGCAGCTACGAGCAGTACTTC
CASSLGSGSYEQYF
>NA|TRBJ1-2|TRBV7-2|NA
TGTGCCAGCAGCTTTAACAGGGATGCTAACTATGGCTACACCTTC
CASSFNRDANYGYTF
>NA|TRBJ1-5|TRBV28|NA
TGTGCCAGCAGTGGTCACAGGGCCTCGGGTTTATATAGCAATCAGCCCCAGCATTTT
CASSGHRASGLYSNQPQHF
>NA|TRBJ1-1|TRBV6-5|NA
TGTGCCAGCACCGAGTGGGCCAGAGGGACTGAAGCTTTCTTT
CASTEWARGTEAFF
>NA|TRBJ2-5|TRBV28|TRBD2
TGTGCCAGCAGTTTCGGGACTAACCTGCAGACCCAGTACTTC
CASSFGTNLQTQYF
>NA|TRBJ1-5|TRBV6-6|TRBD1
TGTGCCAGCAGTCGCGGGACAGGGGATAGGACCCAGCATTTT
CASSRGTGDRTQHF
>NA|TRBJ2-7|TRBV18|NA
TGTGCCAGCTCACCACCGGCTAGCTTCGAGCAGTACTTC
CASSPPASFEQYF
>NA|TRBJ2-1|TRBV18|NA
TGTGCCAGCTCACCACCGGCAGTTTACAATGAGCAGTTCTTC
CASSPPAVYNEQFF
>NA|TRBJ2-5|TRBV7-9|NA
TGTGCCAGCAGCTCCGGGAAGGGCGGGGAGACCCAGTACTTC
CASSSGKGGETQYF
>once|TRBJ2-3|TRBV20-1|TRBD2
TGCAGTGCTAGTGCGGGACTAGCGGGGCGCACAGATACGCAGTATTTT
CSASAGLAGRTDTQYF
>NA|TRBJ1-2|TRBV19|NA
TGTGCCAGTAGTATTGACAGCCTCTATGGCTACACCTTC
CASSIDSLYGYTF
>NA|TRBJ1-2|TRBV25-1|TRBD1
TGTGCCAGCAGTGAATCTGGGACAGGCAGTAACTATGGCTACACCTTC
CASSESGTGSNYGYTF
>NA|TRBJ2-7|TRBV30|NA
TGTGCCGGCCAAACCGGGTCCCGCGAGCAGTACTTC
CAGQTGSREQYF
>NA|TRBJ2-5|TRBV5-6|NA
TGTGCCAGCAGCCACTCGAGGACAGATCGGAGGGAGACCCAGTACTTC
CASSHSRTDRRETQYF
>NA|TRBJ1-1|TRBV30|NA
TGTGCCTGGAGGCAGGGAAGGTACACTGAAGCTTTCTTT
CAWRQGRYTEAFF
>NA|TRBJ2-5|TRBV6-5|NA
TGTGCCAGCAGTTACGCCGAGGGTCTGGAGACCCAGTACTTC
CASSYAEGLETQYF
>NA|TRBJ2-1|TRBV5-1|TRBD2
TGCGCCAGCAGCGAGGGGACTAGCGGAAACAATGAGCAGTTCTTC
CASSEGTSGNNEQFF
>NA|TRBJ1-4|TRBV6-1|NA
TGTGCCAGCAGTGAAGCAGGTCAGGGATCCGAAAAACTGTTTTTT
CASSEAGQGSEKLFF
>NA|TRBJ2-1|TRBV7-9|NA
TGTGCCAGCAGCCCCAGGACAGTCGTCTCCTACAATGAGCAGTTCTTC
CASSPRTVVSYNEQFF
>once|TRBJ1-5|TRBV28|NA
TGTGCCAGCAGTTTAAGGCAGGGGAGCAATCAGCCCCAGCATTTT
CASSLRQGSNQPQHF
>NA|TRBJ2-7|TRBV24-1|TRBD1
TGTGCCACCAGTGATTCTACAGGGGGAGAGCAGTACTTC
CATSDSTGGEQYF
>NA|TRBJ1-1|TRBV4-1|TRBD1
TGCGCCAGCAGCCGGACAGGGGGCGCGAAATCTGAAGCTTTCTTT
CASSRTGGAKSEAFF
>NA|TRBJ1-4|TRBV9|NA
TGTGCCAGCCAGAGGGGGATGTCTAATGAAAAACTGTTTTTT
CASQRGMSNEKLFF
>NA|TRBJ1-5|TRBV20-1|NA
TGCAGTGCTAGTAGACAGGTTAATAGCAATCAGCCCCAGCATTTT
CSASRQVNSNQPQHF
>NA|TRBJ2-7|TRBV28|TRBD1
TGTGCCAGCAGTCTCTCCGGGACAGGGGGCCGCTACGAGCAGTACTTC
CASSLSGTGGRYEQYF
>NA|TRBJ2-1|TRBV5-1|TRBD1
TGCGCCAGCAGCTTGGACAGGGGTATGGATGAGCAGTTCTTC
CASSLDRGMDEQFF
>NA|TRBJ2-1|TRBV5-1|TRBD2
TGCGCCAGCAGCCGGACTAGCGGGGGAAGCTCCTACAATGAGCAGTTCTTC
CASSRTSGGSSYNEQFF
>once|TRBJ2-7|TRBV11-2|NA
TGTGCCAGCAGCTTTGGGACATACACCTACGAGCAGTACTTC
CASSFGTYTYEQYF
>NA|TRBJ1-2|TRBV7-2|TRBD1
TGTGCCAGTCGACGGGACAGGGGCAACTATGGCTACACCTTC
CASRRDRGNYGYTF
>NA|TRBJ2-3|TRBV19|TRBD2
TGTGCCAGTAGTACGGGGGGGCATACCACAGATACGCAGTATTTT
CASSTGGHTTDTQYF
>once|TRBJ1-3|TRBV28|NA
TGTGCCAGCAGTTTTGACAGGTTTCCTGGAAACACCATATATTTT
CASSFDRFPGNTIYF
>NA|TRBJ2-2|TRBV4-2|NA
TGTGCCAGCAGCCAAGTTCAACTAGTTAACACCGGGGAGCTGTTTTTT
CASSQVQLVNTGELFF
>once|TRBJ2-3|TRBV11-2|TRBD2
TGTGCCACTCAGACTAGCGCAAACACAGATACGCAGTATTTT
CATQTSANTDTQYF